This T cell receptor beta chain was found in a study of CD8 T cells in Susac syndrome. An amount of RNA that ranged from roughly 0.45 to 1 ug was reverse transcribed with random hexamers. Each CDR3 protein gets one entry after TCRdb re-called the immunoSEQ multiplex PCR reads with MiXCR. The data hold around 180,000 distinct CDR3 sequences, with approximately 96% observed a single time. Negative isolation was used for CD8+ and CD4+ T cells, and FACS enrichment was applied to TEMRA cells. The CDR3 is 15 amino acids. V shed 0 bases and J shed 5 bases, with 16 bases lying between them. Per germline, CDR1 GTSNPN and CDR2 SVGIG (reference sequence).

This TCR was recovered from a human donor with multiple sclerosis. The rearrangement uses TRBV30 and TRBJ2-5; D gene ambiguous. The specimen was CD4+ T cells from PBMCs. CDR3 region: CAWSVSALARETQYF. For the CDR3, the DNA is TGTGCCTGGAGTGTATCAGCCCTGGCGAGGGAGACCCAGTACTTC.